The clone carrying this T cell receptor (beta chain) showed up just a few times. The sample is drawn from a study of blood T cell repertoires in COVID-19. Study overall: Researchers got acute and convalescent COVID-19 samples from the United States, Italy and Spain. Sources were T cells, B-cell-depleted T cells, or PBMCs; the material itself was cDNA or gDNA.

In the original workflow: Reference gene primer amplification in the assay estimated nucleated cell counts. Here immunoSEQ multiplex PCR was the method, and the copy in TCRdb shows in-frame clones only, minus some. V, J and clone size derive from that table, while D and trimming were established from the DNA sequence. The sample carries about 130,000 clones, around nine tenths recorded once. The Seattle patients joined while their infection was active and were tracked longitudinally afterward. The sequence was collected from a man aged 55 to 70 with COVID-19, enrolled during active disease. Sequencing used peripheral blood.

CDR3 sequence (DNA): TGTGCCAGCAGTTACGGAACAGATCTCTATGGCTACACCTTC. Translated: CASSYGTDLYGYTF. The genes are TRBV6-5 and TRBJ1-2; D gene uncertain. CDR3 length: 14 amino acids. The germline V gene has CDR1 MNHEY and CDR2 SVGAGI. V lost 2 bases and J 4 bases, leaving 11 bases between the germline ends.